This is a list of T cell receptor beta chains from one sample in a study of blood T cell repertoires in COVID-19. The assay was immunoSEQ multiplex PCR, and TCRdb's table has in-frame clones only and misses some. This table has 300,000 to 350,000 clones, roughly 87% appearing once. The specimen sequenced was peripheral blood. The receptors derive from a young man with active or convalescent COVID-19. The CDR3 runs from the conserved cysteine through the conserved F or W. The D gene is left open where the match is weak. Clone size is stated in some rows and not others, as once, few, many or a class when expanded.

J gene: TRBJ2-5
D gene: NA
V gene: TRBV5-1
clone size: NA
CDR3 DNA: TGCGCCAGCAGCTTACCACTCAATCGAGAGACCCAGTACTTC
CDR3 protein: CASSLPLNRETQYF

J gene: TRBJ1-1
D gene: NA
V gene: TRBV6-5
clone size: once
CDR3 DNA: TGTGCCAGCAGTTTAGGGTCCGGGGCTGAAGCTTTCTTT
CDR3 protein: CASSLGSGAEAFF

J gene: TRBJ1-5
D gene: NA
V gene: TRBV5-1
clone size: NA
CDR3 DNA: TGCGCCAGCAGCTTCCGAGGGGGGGATCAGCCCCAGCATTTT
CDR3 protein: CASSFRGGDQPQHF

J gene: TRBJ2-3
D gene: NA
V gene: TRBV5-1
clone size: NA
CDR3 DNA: TGCGCCAGCACCCCCCTCGCGGGATTAACAGATACGCAGTATTTT
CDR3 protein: CASTPLAGLTDTQYF

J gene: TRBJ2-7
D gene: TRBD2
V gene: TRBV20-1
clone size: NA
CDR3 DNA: TGCAGTGCTAGTGGCCTAGCGGGTTTTCCCCGGAGGCACGAGCAGTACTTC
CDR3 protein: CSASGLAGFPRRHEQYF

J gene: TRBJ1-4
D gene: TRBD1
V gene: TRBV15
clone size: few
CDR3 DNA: TGTGCCACCAGCAGAAATACCGGGACAGGGCATGAAAAACTGTTTTTT
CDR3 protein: CATSRNTGTGHEKLFF

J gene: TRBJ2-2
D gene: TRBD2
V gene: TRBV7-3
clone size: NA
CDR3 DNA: TGTGCCAGCAGCTTCGGGACTAGCGGGGCGAACACCGGGGAGCTGTTTTTT
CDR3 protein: CASSFGTSGANTGELFF

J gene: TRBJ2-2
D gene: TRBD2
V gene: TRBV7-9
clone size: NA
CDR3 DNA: TGTGCCAGCAGCACCAAGGCATTAGCGGGAGGTGCCGGGGAGCTGTTTTTT
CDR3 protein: CASSTKALAGGAGELFF

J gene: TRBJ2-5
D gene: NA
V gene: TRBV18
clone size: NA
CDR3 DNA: TGTGCCAGCTCACCATCCCAGGGAAGGCAAGAGACCCAGTACTTC
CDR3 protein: CASSPSQGRQETQYF

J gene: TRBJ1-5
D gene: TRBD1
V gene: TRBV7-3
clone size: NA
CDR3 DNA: TGTGCCAGCAGCCTGACAGGGAATAGCAATCAGCCCCAGCATTTT
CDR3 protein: CASSLTGNSNQPQHF

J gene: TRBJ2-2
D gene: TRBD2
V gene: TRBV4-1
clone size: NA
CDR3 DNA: TGCGCCAGCAGCCCCCCCCCAGCGGGAGTTTACACCGGGGAGCTGTTTTTT
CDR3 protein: CASSPPPAGVYTGELFF

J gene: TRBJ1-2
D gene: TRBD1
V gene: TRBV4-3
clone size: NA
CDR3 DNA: TGCGCCAGCAGCCAAGATGTGGGACAGATCGCTAACTATGGCTACACCTTC
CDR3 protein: CASSQDVGQIANYGYTF

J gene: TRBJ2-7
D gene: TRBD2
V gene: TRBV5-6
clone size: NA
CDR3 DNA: TGTGCCAGCAGCTTGGTAGCGGGGGGAGCTTACGAGCAGTACTTC
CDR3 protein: CASSLVAGGAYEQYF

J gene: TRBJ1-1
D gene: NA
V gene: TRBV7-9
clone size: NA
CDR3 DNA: TGTGCCAGCAGCTTGACTATGAACACTGAAGCTTTCTTT
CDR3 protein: CASSLTMNTEAFF

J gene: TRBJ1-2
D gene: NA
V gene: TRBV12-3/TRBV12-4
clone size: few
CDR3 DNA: TGTGCCAGCAGTTTACAGGGTAACTATGGCTACACCTTC
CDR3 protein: CASSLQGNYGYTF

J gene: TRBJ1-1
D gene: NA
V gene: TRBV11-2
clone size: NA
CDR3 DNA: TGTGCCAGCAGCTTAGGGTGGGCAGGCACTGAAGCTTTCTTT
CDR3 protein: CASSLGWAGTEAFF

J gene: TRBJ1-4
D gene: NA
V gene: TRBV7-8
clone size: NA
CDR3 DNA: TGTGCCAGCAGCTTATGGGCGGGTAATGAAAAACTGTTTTTT
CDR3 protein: CASSLWAGNEKLFF

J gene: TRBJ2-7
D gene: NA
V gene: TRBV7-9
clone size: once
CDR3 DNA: TGTGCCAGCAGTCACCCCGACAGCTCCTACGAGCAGTACTTC
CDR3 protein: CASSHPDSSYEQYF

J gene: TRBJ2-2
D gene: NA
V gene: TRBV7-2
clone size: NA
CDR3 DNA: TGTGCCAGCAGCTGGGGAGTCGGGGAGCTGTTTTTT
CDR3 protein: CASSWGVGELFF

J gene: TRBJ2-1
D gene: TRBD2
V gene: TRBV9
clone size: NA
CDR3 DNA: TGTGCCAGCAGCGTCCGGGACTACTCCTACAATGAGCAGTTCTTC
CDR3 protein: CASSVRDYSYNEQFF

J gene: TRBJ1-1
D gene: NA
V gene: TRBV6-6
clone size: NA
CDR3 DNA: TGTGCCAGCAGTCGGAGCTACAGGGTCACCGATAAAGCTTTCTTT
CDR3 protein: CASSRSYRVTDKAFF

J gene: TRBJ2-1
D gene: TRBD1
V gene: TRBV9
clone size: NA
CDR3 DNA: TGTGCCAGCAGCTTGGGGGACAGGGGGAATGAGCAGTTCTTC
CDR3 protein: CASSLGDRGNEQFF

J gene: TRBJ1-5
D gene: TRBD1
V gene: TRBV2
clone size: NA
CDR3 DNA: TGTGCCAGCAGTGGGGCAGGGGGACCCTATAGCAATCAGCCCCAGCATTTT
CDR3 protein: CASSGAGGPYSNQPQHF

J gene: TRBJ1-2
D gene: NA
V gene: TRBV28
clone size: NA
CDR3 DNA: TGTGCCAGCAAACTACCTACCAGTAACTATGGCTACACCTTC
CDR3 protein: CASKLPTSNYGYTF

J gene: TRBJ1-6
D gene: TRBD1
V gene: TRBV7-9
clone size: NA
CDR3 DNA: TGTGCCAGCAGCTCGACAGGGAGGTCCTATAATTCACCCCTCCACTTT
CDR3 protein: CASSSTGRSYNSPLHF

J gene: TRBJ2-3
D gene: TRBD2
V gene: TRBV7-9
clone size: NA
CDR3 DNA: TGTGCCAGCAGCGCCTTAGCGGGAGGGCTTACGCAGTATTTT
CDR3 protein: CASSALAGGLTQYF

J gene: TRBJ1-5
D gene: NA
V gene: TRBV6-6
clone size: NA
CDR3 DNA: TGTGCCAGCAGTTACTCGGTCGGGGGGCGTCAGCCCCAGCATTTT
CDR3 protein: CASSYSVGGRQPQHF

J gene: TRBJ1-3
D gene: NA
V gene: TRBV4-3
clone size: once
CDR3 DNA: TGCGCCAGCAGCCAAGGGGCAGACCCTGGAAACACCATATATTTT
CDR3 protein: CASSQGADPGNTIYF

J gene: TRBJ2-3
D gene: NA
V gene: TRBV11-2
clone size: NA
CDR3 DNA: TGTGCCAGCAGCTTAGGAGCGGACCAGTATTTT
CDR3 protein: CASSLGADQYF

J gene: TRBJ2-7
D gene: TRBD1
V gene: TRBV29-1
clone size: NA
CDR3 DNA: TGCAGCGTCGTGGTCCAGGGGGCCTTAAACGAGCAGTACTTC
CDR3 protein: CSVVVQGALNEQYF

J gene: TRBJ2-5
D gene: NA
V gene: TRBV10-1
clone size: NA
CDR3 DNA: TGCGCCAGCAGTGATGGGACAAAAGAGACCCAGTACTTC
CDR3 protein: CASSDGTKETQYF

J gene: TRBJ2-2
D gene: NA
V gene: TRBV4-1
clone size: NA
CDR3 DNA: TGCGCCAGCAGCCACGTAACTTTGGCCGGGGAGCTGTTTTTT
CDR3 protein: CASSHVTLAGELFF

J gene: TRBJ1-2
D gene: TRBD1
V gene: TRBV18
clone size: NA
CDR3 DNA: TGTGCCAGCTCACCGGGACAGGGTCAAGGCTACACCTTC
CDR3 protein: CASSPGQGQGYTF

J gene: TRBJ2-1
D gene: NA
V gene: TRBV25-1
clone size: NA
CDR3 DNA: TGTGCCAGCAAAGGAGGGACCCGAGAGCAGTTCTTC
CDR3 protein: CASKGGTREQFF

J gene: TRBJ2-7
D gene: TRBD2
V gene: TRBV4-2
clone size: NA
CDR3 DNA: TGTGCCAGCAGCCCCGGACTAGCGGGAGGGGAACCCTCCTACGAGCAGTACTTC
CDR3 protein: CASSPGLAGGEPSYEQYF

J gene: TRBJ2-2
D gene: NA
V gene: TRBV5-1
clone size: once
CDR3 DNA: TGCGCCAGCATGGAGGGGTCGAACACCGGGGAGCTGTTTTTT
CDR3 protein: CASMEGSNTGELFF

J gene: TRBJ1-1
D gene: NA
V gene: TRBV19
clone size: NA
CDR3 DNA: TGTGCCAGTAGATCAAGGACAGAGGGAAGGACTGAAGCTTTCTTT
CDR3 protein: CASRSRTEGRTEAFF

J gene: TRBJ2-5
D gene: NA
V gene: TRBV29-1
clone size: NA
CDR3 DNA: TGCAGCGTTGAAGAAGGAGCCGGGGAGACCCAGTACTTC
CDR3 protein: CSVEEGAGETQYF

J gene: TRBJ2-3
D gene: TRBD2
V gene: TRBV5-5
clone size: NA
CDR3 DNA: TGTGCCAGCAGCCCCCGTGGGGGGGGGAACACAGATACGCAGTATTTT
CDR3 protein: CASSPRGGGNTDTQYF

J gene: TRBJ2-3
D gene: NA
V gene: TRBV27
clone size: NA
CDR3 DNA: TGTGCCAGCAGTTTCCAGGGCACAGATACGCAGTATTTT
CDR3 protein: CASSFQGTDTQYF

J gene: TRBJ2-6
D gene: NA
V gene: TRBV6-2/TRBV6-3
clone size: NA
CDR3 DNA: TGTGCCAGCAGACCTGACAGGGGAGGGTCCGGGGCCAACGTCCTGACTTTC
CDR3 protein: CASRPDRGGSGANVLTF